This T cell receptor (beta chain) came from a study of blood T cell repertoires in COVID-19. Generated by immunoSEQ multiplex PCR, the TCRdb table keeps only in-frame clones and is missing some. This sample yields roughly 200,000 clones, of which 83% are seen a single time; roughly 1.3% belongs to the top ten. Germline V gene lookup returns CDR1 LNHDA and CDR2 SQIVND (reference sequence). V was pared by 10 bases and J by 7 bases, with 14 bases of the junction left unmatched. The CDR3 is 16 residues long. The genes are TRBV19 and TRBJ2-2; 11 nucleotides agree with TRBD2. Sequencing input: peripheral blood. This clonotype originated in a woman aged 25 to 45 with COVID-19, enrolled during active disease. The CDR3 DNA reads TGTGCCACTGAACCCTCACTAGCGGGAGTTGGCGGGGAGCTGTTTTTT. Protein: CATEPSLAGVGGELFF.